The entry below describes one TCR beta chain. Using immunoSEQ multiplex PCR, the repertoire was profiled, and TCRdb retains in-frame clones only, with some absent. The sample has a few million clones; 85% to 95% are singletons. The source of the sample is a study of shared clonotypes between healthy human individuals. Trimming shortened V by 0 bases and J by 4 bases, and 16 bases separated the two germline ends. The CDR3 totals 16 residues. Germline V gene data show CDR1 as SGHVS and CDR2 as FNYEAQ. This chain uses TRBV7-6 with TRBJ2-7; TRBD2 might be the D (6 bases). Sequencing input: naive CD4+ T cells from PBMCs. Described subset: CD45RA+ positively selected. The TCR was taken from a man younger than 35 in good health. Some clones in this sample may be carry-over from other donors' samples. The chain's CDR3 is CASSLASGLEEYEQYF. The CDR3 DNA sequence: TGTGCCAGCAGCTTAGCGTCGGGACTCGAGGAATACGAGCAGTACTTC.